This T cell receptor (beta chain) appears in the sequencing data of a study of early T cells in non-severe SARS-CoV-2 infection. The table lists this clonotype with many counts. TCRdb re-analysed the 5' RACE reads in MiXCR, keeping a single row per CDR3 protein. The table has tens of thousands of distinct CDR3 sequences, 10% to 15% seen once. V dropped 4 bases and J dropped 6 bases, with 8 bases sitting between them. This CDR3 spans 12 amino acids. Germline loops: CDR1 SGHRS, CDR2 YFSETQ. The rearrangement uses TRBV5-1 and TRBJ1-3, with no clear D. The sequenced material came from whole blood. This receptor was obtained from an adult who was a healthcare worker with PCR-confirmed SARS-CoV-2 infection or an uninfected control (not recorded which). CDR3 amino acids: CASSDSANTIYF. CDR3 bases: TGCGCCAGCAGCGATTCGGCAAACACCATATATTTT.